This T cell receptor (beta chain) comes out of a study of blood T cell repertoires in COVID-19. Study-level background: Spain, Italy and the United States supplied samples that represented acute and convalescent COVID-19. PBMCs, B-cell-depleted T cells, or T cells provided the cDNA or gDNA that made up the material.

In the original analysis: Scientists estimated how many nucleated cells there were by amplifying reference gene primers. Here immunoSEQ multiplex PCR was the method, and the copy in TCRdb shows in-frame clones only, minus some. That table supplies the V and J calls and clone size; D and trimming were determined from the DNA. This repertoire shows about 230,000 clones, approximately 86% found once; its top ten account for roughly 1.2%. It was during active infection that Seattle patients were enrolled and then longitudinally followed. V was shortened by 6 bases and J by 5 bases, with 25 bases between the two germline ends. Germline-derived CDR1 and CDR2 are SNHLY and FYNNEI. The CDR3 runs to 17 residues.

The rearrangement uses TRBV2 and TRBJ2-5; weak D call: TRBD2 (6 bases). The sequencing input was peripheral blood. The receptor's source is a woman aged 30 to 39 with COVID-19, enrolled during active disease. CDR3 bases: TGTGCCAGCAGCCCCATGACTAGAGCCCCCTCCGGGGAGACCCAGTACTTC. It codes for CASSPMTRAPSGETQYF.